Here is one T cell receptor beta chain with its context. What it binds is not known. The data are from a study of cytomegalovirus exposure and HLA in healthy donors. Study at large: Tens of millions of unique TCRs from HLA-typed donors were held in an early release of data. Findings and caveats of the study: Many donors shared some public TCRs, even though most TCR sequences were rare. The authors later linked a missense DCLRE1C variant to TCR beta V- and J-gene trimming.

CDR1 is SGHTA, CDR2 FQGNSA, per germline. The CDR3 loop spans 14 amino acids. Trimming shortened V by 5 bases and J by 1 base, and 12 bases separated the two germline ends. PCR used 60 Vbeta primers and 13 Jbeta primers. Here immunoSEQ multiplex PCR was the method, and the copy in TCRdb shows in-frame clones only, minus some. Here the sample spans some 91,000 clones, around 82% being singletons. The chain is built from TRBV7-2 and TRBJ2-7; D call uncertain. This TCR derives from a man aged 35 to 55 in good health and CMV-seronegative. Sequenced input: PBMCs. DNA for the CDR3: TGTGCCAGCAGCCGAGACTGGCAGTCCTACGAGCAGTACTTC. Protein sequence: CASSRDWQSYEQYF.